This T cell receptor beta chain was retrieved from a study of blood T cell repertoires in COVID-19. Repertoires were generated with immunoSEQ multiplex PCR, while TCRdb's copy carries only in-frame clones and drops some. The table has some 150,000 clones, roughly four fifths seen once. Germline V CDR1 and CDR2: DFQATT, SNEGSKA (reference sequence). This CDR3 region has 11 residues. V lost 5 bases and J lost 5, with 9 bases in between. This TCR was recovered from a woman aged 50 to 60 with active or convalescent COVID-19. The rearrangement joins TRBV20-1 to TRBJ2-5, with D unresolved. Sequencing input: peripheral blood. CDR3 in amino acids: CSALVRETQYF. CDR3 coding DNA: TGCAGTGCTCTAGTGCGGGAGACCCAGTACTTC.